The T cell receptor (beta chain) described here comes from a study of blood T cell repertoires in COVID-19. Study information: T cells, B-cell-depleted T cells, or PBMCs supplied cDNA or gDNA.

Authors' data handling: Nucleated cell number was recorded as an estimate derived from reference gene primer amplification. Some clones are missing from TCRdb's copy, which holds only in-frame ones; the method was immunoSEQ multiplex PCR. V and J calls and clone size are those listed in that table; D and trimming were worked out from the DNA. This sample has 200,000 to 250,000 clones; over 75% occur once, and the top ten carry almost 4.5%. The V segment lost 6 bases and the J segment 4 bases; nucleotides outside the gene matches: 5. The CDR3 consists of 13 residues. The chain recombines TRBV12-3 or TRBV12-4 with TRBJ2-5; 7 bases align to TRBD1. The receptor comes from a man aged 45-60 years with acute or convalescent COVID-19. The sequenced material came from peripheral blood. For the CDR3, the DNA is TGTGCCAGCAGCCTTCGACAGGGAGAGACCCAGTACTTC. Encoded protein: CASSLRQGETQYF.